The sample holds a few counts of the clone carrying this T cell receptor beta chain. Antigen unknown. Since a much larger clone is just one base distant, this may be a read error. Initially, at the first diagnosis of hyperthyroidism and before any ophthalmopathy symptoms, blood was sampled. From approximately 9.3 ml of fresh peripheral blood, PBMCs were isolated. Amplified TCR beta CDR3 regions derived from RNA transcripts. An initial round of RT-PCR targeting the TCR CDR3 relied on the HTBI primer set. TCRdb used MiXCR to reprocess the multiplex PCR reads, holding one entry per CDR3 protein. The table includes approximately 600,000 distinct CDR3 sequences, approximately 15% detected once. The data are from a study of T cells in Graves' hyperthyroidism and ophthalmopathy. Overall study results and limits: Most thyroid clonotypes with frequency above 0.001 were detected in blood. In validation, the model predicted ophthalmopathy. These predictions came a median about 6 months before onset.

There are 16 residues in the CDR3. Material: blood. This receptor was identified in a woman aged 25 to 39 with Graves' hyperthyroidism that later progressed to Graves' ophthalmopathy. This sequence joins TRBV12-3 or TRBV12-4 and TRBJ2-1; D is possibly TRBD1 (6 bases). The CDR3 DNA sequence: TGTGCCAGCAATCGAGACAGGTTGGGCCCTTACAATGAGCGGTTCTTC. It encodes CASNRDRLGPYNERFF.